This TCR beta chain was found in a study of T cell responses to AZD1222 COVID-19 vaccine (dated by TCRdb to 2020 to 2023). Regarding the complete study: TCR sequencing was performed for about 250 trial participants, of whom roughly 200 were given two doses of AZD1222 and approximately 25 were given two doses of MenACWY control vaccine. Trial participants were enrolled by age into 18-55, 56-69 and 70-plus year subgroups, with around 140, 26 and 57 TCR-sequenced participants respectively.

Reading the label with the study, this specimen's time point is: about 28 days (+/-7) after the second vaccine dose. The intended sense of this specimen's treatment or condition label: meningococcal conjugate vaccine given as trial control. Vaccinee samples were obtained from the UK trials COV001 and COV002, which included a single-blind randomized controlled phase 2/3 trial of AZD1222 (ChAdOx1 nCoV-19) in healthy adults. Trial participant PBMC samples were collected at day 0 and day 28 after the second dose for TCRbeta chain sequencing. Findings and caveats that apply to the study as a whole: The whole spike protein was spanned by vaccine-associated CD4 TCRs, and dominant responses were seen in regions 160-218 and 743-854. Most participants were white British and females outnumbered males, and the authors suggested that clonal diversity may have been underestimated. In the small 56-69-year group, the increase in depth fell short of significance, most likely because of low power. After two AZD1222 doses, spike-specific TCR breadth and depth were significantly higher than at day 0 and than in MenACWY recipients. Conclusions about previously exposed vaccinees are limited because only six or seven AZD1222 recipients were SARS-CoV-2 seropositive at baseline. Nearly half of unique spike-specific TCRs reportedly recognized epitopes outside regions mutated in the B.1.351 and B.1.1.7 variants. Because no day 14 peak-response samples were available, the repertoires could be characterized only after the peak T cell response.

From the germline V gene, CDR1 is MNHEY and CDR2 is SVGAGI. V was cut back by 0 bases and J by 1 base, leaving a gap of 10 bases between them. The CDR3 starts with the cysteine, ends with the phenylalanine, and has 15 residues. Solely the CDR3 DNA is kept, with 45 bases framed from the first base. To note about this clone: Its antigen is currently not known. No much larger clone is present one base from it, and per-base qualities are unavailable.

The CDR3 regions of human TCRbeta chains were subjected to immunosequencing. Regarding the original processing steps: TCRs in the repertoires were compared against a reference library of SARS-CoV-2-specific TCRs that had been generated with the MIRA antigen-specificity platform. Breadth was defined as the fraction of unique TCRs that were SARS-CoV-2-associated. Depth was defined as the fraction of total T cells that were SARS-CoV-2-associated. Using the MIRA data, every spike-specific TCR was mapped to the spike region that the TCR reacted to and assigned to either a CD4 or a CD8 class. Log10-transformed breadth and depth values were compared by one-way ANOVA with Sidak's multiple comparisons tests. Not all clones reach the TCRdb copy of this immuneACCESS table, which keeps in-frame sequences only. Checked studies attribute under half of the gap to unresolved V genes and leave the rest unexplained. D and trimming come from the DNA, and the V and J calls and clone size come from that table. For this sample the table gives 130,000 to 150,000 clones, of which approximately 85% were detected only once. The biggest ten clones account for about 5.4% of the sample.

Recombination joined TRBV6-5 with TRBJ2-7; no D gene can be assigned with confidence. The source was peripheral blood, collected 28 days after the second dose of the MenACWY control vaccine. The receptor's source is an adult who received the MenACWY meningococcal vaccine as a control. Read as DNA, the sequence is TGTGCCAGCAGTTACTCGGCAGCTAAGTCCTACGAGCAGTACTTC. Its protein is CASSYSAAKSYEQYF.